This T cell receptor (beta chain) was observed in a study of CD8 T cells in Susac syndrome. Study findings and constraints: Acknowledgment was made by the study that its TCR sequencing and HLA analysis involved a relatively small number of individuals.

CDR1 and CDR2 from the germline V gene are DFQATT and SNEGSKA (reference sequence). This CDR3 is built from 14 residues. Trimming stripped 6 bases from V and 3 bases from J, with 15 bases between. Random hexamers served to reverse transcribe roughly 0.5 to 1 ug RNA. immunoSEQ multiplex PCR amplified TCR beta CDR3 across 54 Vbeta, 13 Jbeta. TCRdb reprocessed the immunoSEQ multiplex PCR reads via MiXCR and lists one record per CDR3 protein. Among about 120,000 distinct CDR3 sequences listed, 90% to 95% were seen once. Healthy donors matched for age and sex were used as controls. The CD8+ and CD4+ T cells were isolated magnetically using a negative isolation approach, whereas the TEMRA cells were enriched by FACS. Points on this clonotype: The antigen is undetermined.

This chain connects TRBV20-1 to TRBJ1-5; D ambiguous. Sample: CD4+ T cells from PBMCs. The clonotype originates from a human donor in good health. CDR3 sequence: CSALRAGLNQPQHF. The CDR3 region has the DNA TGCAGTGCCCTCCGGGCGGGCCTCAATCAGCCCCAGCATTTT.